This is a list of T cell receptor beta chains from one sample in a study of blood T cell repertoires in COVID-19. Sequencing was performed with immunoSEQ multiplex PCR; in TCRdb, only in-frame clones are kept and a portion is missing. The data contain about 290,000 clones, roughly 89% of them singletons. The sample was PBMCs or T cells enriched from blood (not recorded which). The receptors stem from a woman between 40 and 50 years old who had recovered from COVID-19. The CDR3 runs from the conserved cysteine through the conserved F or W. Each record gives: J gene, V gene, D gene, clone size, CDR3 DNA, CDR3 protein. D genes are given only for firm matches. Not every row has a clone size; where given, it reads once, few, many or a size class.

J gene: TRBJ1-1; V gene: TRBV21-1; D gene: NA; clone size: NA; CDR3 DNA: TGTGCCAGGTACACCACGGGGGGCACTGAAGCTTTCTTT; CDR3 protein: CARYTTGGTEAFF
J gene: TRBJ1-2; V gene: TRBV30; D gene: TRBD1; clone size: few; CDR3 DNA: TGTGCCTGGAGGCTAGGACAGGCATTAGGCTACACCTTC; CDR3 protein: CAWRLGQALGYTF
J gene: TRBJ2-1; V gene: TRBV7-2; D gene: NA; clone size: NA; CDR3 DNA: TGTGCCAGCAGCCCCCCAGGACTACCCCGAAGGAATGAGCAGTTCTTC; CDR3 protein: CASSPPGLPRRNEQFF
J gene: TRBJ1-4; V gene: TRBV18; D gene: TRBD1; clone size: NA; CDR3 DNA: TGTGCCAGCGCAACAGGGGGAGGAGGTGAAAAACTGTTTTTT; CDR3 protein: CASATGGGGEKLFF
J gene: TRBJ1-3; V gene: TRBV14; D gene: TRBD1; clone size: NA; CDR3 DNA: TGTGCCAGCAGCCCGGGACAGGGATACTCTGGAAACACCATATATTTT; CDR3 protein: CASSPGQGYSGNTIYF
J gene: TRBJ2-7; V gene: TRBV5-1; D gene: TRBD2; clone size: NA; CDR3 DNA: TGCGCCAGCAGCCTAGCGGGCCTAGGCGACGAGCAGTACTTC; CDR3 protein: CASSLAGLGDEQYF
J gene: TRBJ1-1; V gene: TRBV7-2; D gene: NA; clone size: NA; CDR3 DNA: TGTGCCAGCAGCTGGGGACCGGCGGGGACTGAAGCTTTCTTT; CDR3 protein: CASSWGPAGTEAFF
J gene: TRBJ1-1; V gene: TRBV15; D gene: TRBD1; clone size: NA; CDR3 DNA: TGTGCCACCAGCAGAGTTCGAGGGACAGTGAACACTGAAGCTTTCTTT; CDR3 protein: CATSRVRGTVNTEAFF
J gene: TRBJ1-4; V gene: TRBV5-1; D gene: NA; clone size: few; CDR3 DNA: TGCGCCAGCAGCTTGGTTCCGAGTACTGCAACTAATGAAAAACTGTTTTTT; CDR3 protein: CASSLVPSTATNEKLFF
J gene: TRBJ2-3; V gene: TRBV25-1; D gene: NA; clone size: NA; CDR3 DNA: TGTGCCAGCAGTGAATTAGGGGCAGGGAAGGCAGATACGCAGTATTTT; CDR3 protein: CASSELGAGKADTQYF
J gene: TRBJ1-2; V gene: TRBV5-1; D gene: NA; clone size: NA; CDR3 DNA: TGCGCCAGCAGCTTCGGGCGGCAGGGTGGCTACACCTTC; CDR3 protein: CASSFGRQGGYTF
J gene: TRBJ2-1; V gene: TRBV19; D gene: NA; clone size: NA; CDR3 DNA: TGTGCCAGTAGTATCCGATTCGGGAATGAGCAGTTCTTC; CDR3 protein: CASSIRFGNEQFF
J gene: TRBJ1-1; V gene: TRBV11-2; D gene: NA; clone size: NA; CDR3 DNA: TGTGCCAGCAGCTTAGAAGGGCAGGGAGGTAGGTCTGAAGCTTTCTTT; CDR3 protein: CASSLEGQGGRSEAFF
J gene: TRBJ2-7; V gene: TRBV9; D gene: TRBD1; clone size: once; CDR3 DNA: TGTGCCAGCAGCGTAGCAACTACAGGGGTGTACGAGCAGTACTTC; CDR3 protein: CASSVATTGVYEQYF
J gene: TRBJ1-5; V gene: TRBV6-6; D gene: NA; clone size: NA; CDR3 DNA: TGTGCCAGCACCTACACTGGGCTCAATCAGCCCCAGCATTTT; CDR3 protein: CASTYTGLNQPQHF
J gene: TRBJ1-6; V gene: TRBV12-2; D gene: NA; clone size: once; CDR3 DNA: TGTGCAAGTCGCTTAGCAAGACTTGAGCCCCTCCACTTT; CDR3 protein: CASRLARLEPLHF
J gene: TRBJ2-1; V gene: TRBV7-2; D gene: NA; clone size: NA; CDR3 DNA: TGTGCCAGCAGCGCCCTTGGAGGCGGGGCCTCAAGTGAGCAGTTCTTC; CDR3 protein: CASSALGGGASSEQFF
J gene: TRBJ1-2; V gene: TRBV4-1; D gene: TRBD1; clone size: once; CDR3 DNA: TGCGCCAGATTCCTACAGGGGTCACGCTATGGCTACACCTTC; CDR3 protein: CARFLQGSRYGYTF
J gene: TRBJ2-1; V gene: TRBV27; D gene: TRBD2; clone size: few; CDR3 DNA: TGTGCCAGCAGTCCTGGACTAGCCCATGAGCAGTTCTTC; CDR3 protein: CASSPGLAHEQFF
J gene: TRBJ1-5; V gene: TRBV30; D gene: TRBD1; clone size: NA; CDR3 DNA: TGTGCCTGTGGGACAGGTGGAAGGGGCAATCAGCCCCAGCATTTT; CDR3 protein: CACGTGGRGNQPQHF
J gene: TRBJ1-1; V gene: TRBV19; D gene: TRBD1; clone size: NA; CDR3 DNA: TGTGCCAGTAGTATAGGACAGGGTGGCCCCCAGGATTTCTTT; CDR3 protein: CASSIGQGGPQDFF
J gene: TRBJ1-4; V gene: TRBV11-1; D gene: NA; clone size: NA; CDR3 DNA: TGTGCCAGCAGCCAGGGGCCCCGAGAAAAACTGTTTTTT; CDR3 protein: CASSQGPREKLFF
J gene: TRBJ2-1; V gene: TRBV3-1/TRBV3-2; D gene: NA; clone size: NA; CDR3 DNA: TGTGCCAGCAGCCAAGGGGCAGGAAGGATCAATGAGCAGTTCTTC; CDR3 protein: CASSQGAGRINEQFF
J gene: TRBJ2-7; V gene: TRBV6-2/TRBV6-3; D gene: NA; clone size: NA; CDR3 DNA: TGTGCCAGCAGTTATTTCCGGGACGAGCAGTACTTC; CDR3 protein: CASSYFRDEQYF
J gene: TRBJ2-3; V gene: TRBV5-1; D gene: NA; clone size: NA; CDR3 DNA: TGCGCCAGCAGCACTCGCGGGCAGCACACAGATACGCAGTATTTT; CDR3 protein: CASSTRGQHTDTQYF
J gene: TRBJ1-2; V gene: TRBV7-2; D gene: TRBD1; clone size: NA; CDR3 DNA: TGTGCCAGCGGGCTCCGGGACAGAGATGGCTACACCTTC; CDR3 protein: CASGLRDRDGYTF
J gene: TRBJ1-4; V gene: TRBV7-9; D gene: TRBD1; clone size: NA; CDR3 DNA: TGTGCCAGCAGCTCGGACAGGGGCAATGAAAAACTGTTTTTT; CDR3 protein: CASSSDRGNEKLFF
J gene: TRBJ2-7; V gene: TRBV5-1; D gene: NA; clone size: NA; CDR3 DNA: TGCGCCAGCAGGACTTTTATAGGGAGCCCCTACGAGCAGTACTTC; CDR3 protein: CASRTFIGSPYEQYF
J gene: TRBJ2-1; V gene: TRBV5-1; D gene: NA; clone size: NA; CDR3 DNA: TGCGCCAGCAGCTTGGCTACAGCTACCTACAATGAGCAGTTCTTC; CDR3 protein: CASSLATATYNEQFF
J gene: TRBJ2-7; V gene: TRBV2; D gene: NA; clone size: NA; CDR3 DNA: TGTGCCAGCAGTGGGGCAGGGGGGAGTTCCGAGCAGTACTTC; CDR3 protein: CASSGAGGSSEQYF
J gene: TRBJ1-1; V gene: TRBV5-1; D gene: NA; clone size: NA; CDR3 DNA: TGCGCCAGCAGCTTGGGCGGGGGCGCTGGGAACACTGAAGCTTTCTTT; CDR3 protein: CASSLGGGAGNTEAFF
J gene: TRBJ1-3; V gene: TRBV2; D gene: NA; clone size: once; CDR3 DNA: TGTGCCAGCCTAGAGGAGACAGCTGGAAACACCATATATTTT; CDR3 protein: CASLEETAGNTIYF
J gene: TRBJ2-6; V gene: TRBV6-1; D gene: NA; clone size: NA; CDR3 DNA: TGTGCCAGCAGTGAAAGGTGGGGCTCCAGCTCTGGGGCCAACGTCCTGACTTTC; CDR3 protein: CASSERWGSSSGANVLTF
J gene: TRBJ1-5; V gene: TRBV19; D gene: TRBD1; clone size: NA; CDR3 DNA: TGTGCCAGTACTCTGACAGGGGGCGGTCAGCCCCAGCATTTT; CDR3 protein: CASTLTGGGQPQHF
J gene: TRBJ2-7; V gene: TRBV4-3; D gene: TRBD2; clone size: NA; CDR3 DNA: TGCGCCAGCAGCCAAGCCCCTAACCTAGCGGGGAGCTCCTACGAGCAGTACTTC; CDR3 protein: CASSQAPNLAGSSYEQYF
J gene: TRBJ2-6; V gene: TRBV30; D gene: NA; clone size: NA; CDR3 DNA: TGTGCCTGGAGTCAGTCATCCGATTCTGGGGCCAACGTCCTGACTTTC; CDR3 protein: CAWSQSSDSGANVLTF
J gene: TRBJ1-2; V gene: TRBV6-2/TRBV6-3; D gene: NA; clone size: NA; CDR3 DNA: TGTGCCAGCAGTATGGACAGTAACTATGGCTACACCTTC; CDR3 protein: CASSMDSNYGYTF
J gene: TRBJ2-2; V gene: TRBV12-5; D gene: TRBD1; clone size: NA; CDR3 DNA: TGTGCTAGTGGTAGGGACAGGGGGAATGGCGGGGAGCTGTTTTTT; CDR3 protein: CASGRDRGNGGELFF
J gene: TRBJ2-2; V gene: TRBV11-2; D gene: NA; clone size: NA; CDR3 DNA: TGTGCCAGCAGCTTAAACAGGGGGGGCCCCGGGGAGCTGTTTTTT; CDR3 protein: CASSLNRGGPGELFF
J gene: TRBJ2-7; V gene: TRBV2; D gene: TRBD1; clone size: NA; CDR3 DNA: TGTGCCAGCGGGACAGGGTGGTACGAGCAGTACTTC; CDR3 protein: CASGTGWYEQYF
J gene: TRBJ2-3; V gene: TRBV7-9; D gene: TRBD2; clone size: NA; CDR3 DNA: TGTGCCAGCAACGAACTAGCGGGGGGGGCAGATACGCAGTATTTT; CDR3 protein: CASNELAGGADTQYF
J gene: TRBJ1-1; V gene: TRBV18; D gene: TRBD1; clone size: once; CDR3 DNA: TGTGCCAGCTCACGACAGGGCTTCAACACTGAAGCTTTCTTT; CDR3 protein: CASSRQGFNTEAFF
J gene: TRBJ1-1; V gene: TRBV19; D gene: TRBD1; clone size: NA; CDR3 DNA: TGTGCCAGTAAGACAGGGGGAAGAGAGACTGAAGCTTTCTTT; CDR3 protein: CASKTGGRETEAFF
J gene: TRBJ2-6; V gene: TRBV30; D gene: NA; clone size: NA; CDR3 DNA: TGTGCCTGGTTAACTCCAGGGCCCGGGGCCAACGTCCTGACTTTC; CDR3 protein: CAWLTPGPGANVLTF
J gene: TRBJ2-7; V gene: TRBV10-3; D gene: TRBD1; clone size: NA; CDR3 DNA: TGTGCCACCGGGACAGGGTCTCTCGAGCAGTACTTC; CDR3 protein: CATGTGSLEQYF
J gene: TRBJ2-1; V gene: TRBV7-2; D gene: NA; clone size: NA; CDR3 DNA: TGTGCCAGCAGCCCAAGGCGGACTTACAATGAGCAGTTCTTC; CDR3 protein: CASSPRRTYNEQFF
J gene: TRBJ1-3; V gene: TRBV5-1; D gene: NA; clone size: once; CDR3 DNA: TGCGCCAGCAGCTTGACGACAGCTAACTCTGGAAACACCATATATTTT; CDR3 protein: CASSLTTANSGNTIYF
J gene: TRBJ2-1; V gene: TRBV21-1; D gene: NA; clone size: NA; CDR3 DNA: TGTGCCAGCAGCAGGTTGCATAGAGATGAGCAGTTCTTC; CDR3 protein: CASSRLHRDEQFF
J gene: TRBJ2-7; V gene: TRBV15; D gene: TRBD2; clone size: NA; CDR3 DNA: TGTGCCACCAGCAGAGGCGGGACTAGCGAGCAGTACTTC; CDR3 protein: CATSRGGTSEQYF
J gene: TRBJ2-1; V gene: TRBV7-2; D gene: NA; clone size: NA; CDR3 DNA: TGTGCCAGCAGCTTCGCCCCTTTCGGTGAGCAGTTCTTC; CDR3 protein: CASSFAPFGEQFF
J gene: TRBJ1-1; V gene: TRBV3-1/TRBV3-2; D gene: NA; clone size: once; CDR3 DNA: TGTGCCAGCAGCTTTGAGGGAGCGAACACTGAAGCTTTCTTT; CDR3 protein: CASSFEGANTEAFF
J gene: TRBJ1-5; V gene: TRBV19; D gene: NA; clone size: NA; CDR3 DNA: TGTGCCAGTAGGGACACCCAAAATCAGCCCCAGCATTTT; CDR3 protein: CASRDTQNQPQHF
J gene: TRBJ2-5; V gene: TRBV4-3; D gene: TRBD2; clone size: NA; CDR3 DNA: TGCGCCAGCAGCCCGATTAGCGGGCCGGGGGAGACCCAGTACTTC; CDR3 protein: CASSPISGPGETQYF
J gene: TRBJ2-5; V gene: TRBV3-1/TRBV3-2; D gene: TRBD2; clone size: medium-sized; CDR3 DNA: TGTGCCAGCAGCCAAGTTGGCGGGAGGGTTCTTCAAGAGACCCAGTACTTC; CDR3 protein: CASSQVGGRVLQETQYF
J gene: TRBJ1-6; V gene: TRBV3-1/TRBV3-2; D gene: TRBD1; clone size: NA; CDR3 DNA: TGTGCCAGCAGCCTCCGGACAGGGGCCATTTCACCCCTCCACTTT; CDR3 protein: CASSLRTGAISPLHF
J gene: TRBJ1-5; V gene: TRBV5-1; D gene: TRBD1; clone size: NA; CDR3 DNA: TGCGCCAGCAGCTGGGGACAGCCCCTTTCCCGCAATCAGCCCCAGCATTTT; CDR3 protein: CASSWGQPLSRNQPQHF
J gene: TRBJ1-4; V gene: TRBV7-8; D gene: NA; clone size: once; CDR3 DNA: TGTGCCAGCAGCTTCCAACCCCGGGACAAAAAACTGTTTTTT; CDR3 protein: CASSFQPRDKKLFF
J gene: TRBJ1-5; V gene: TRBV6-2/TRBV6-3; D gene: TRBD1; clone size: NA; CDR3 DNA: TGTGCCAGCAGTTACAGATGGACAGGGGGCGCAGGAAATCAGCCCCAGCATTTT; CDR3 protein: CASSYRWTGGAGNQPQHF
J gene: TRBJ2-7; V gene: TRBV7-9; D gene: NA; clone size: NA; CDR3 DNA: TGTGCCAGCAGCCATTACGCGAGCTCCTACGAGCAGTACTTC; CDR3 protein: CASSHYASSYEQYF